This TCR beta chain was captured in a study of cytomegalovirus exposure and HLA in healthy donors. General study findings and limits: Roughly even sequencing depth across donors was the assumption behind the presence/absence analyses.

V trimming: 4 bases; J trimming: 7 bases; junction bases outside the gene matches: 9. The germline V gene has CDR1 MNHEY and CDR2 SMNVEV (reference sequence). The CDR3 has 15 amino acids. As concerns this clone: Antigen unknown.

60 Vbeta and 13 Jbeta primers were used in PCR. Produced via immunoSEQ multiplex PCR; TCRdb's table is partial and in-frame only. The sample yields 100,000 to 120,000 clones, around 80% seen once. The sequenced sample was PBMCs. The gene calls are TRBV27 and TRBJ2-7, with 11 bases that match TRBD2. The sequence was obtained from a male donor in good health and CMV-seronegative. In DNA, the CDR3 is TGTGCCAGCAGTTCGCGGACTAGCGGGCTCATAGAGCAGTACTTC. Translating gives CASSSRTSGLIEQYF.